This record looks at one TCR beta chain sequence and its context. The data stem from a study of blood T cell repertoires in COVID-19. Study information: COVID-19 samples from acute and convalescent phases originated in the United States, Italy and Spain. T cells, B-cell-depleted T cells, or PBMCs provided the cDNA or gDNA that served as material.

In the original workflow: Reference gene primer amplification in the assay estimated nucleated cell counts. Here immunoSEQ multiplex PCR was the method, and the copy in TCRdb shows in-frame clones only, minus some. V and J calls and clone size are given by that table; D and trimming were obtained from the DNA. The sample contains over 200,000 clones, approximately 84% of which appear only once. The V gene's germline CDR1 is SGHAT and CDR2 FQNNGV. The CDR3 length is 13 residues. Trimming removed 5 bases from V and 3 bases from J, with 11 bases in between. This sequence was found in a woman aged 80 or over with acute or convalescent COVID-19. Sequencing was done on a sample of peripheral blood. The V gene is TRBV11-2, the J gene TRBJ2-7; D is perhaps TRBD1 (5 bases). The DNA for the CDR3 is TGTGCCAGCAGCCAACACCAGGGCTACGAGCAGTACTTC. Its protein product is CASSQHQGYEQYF.